The clone carrying this TCR beta chain was seen only once. TCRdb keeps only in-frame clones here, not all; method: immunoSEQ multiplex PCR. The sample has some 150,000 clones, around 96% seen once. The data derive from a study of control samples from healthy donors and cancer patients. V was clipped by 5 bases and J by 1 base; unmatched bases: 3. The CDR3 spans 15 residues. Germline CDR1 is MNHEY and CDR2 is SMNVEV (reference sequence). The sample was blood. V usage is TRBV27 and J usage is TRBJ2-7; 12 bases align to TRBD1. This receptor was taken from a woman under 40 in good health. CDR3 loop: CASSAGQGASYEQYF. CDR3 DNA: TGTGCCAGCAGTGCGGGACAGGGGGCTTCCTACGAGCAGTACTTC.